These 29 T cell receptor beta chains originate from one sample sequenced in a study of blood T cell repertoires in COVID-19. Here immunoSEQ multiplex PCR was the method, and the copy in TCRdb shows in-frame clones only, minus some. In the table there are about 250,000 clones, around 90% of which are singletons. Material: PBMCs or T cells enriched from blood (not recorded which). Receptors originate from a woman in her forties or fifties who had recovered from COVID-19.

This chain connects TRBV29-1 to TRBJ2-1; 8 bases map to TRBD2. This CDR3 is built from 14 residues. V shed 4 bases and J 4 bases; nucleotides not matched to a gene: 6. The V gene's germline CDR1 is SQVTM and CDR2 ANQGSEA. The CDR3 DNA sequence: TGCAGCGTTGTTGGAAGCGGGGGTTACAATGAGCAGTTCTTC. Residues: CSVVGSGGYNEQFF.

This sequence joins TRBV12-3 or TRBV12-4 and TRBJ1-5, with 8 bases matching TRBD1. The CDR3 is 13 residues long. The junction had 4 bases not matched to a gene; V was cut back by 5 bases and J by 7 bases. The DNA for the CDR3 is TGTGCCAGCAGTGCGCAGGGGGCCCAGCCCCAGCATTTT. Its protein product is CASSAQGAQPQHF.

The chain uses TRBV28 and TRBJ2-7, with a possible D match to TRBD1 (5 bases). Trimming took off 8 bases at V and 4 bases at J, with 12 bases between the two ends. This CDR3 is 12 amino acids long. CDR1 and CDR2 from the germline V gene are MDHEN and SYDVKM. CDR3 sequence: CASAVTEYEQYF. CDR3 DNA: TGTGCCAGCGCAGTGACAGAATACGAGCAGTACTTC.

The chain combines TRBV6-5 with TRBJ2-5, with 8 bases matching TRBD2. V gave up 6 bases and J gave up 4 bases; unmatched junction bases: 10. Germline V gene data show CDR1 as MNHEY and CDR2 as SVGAGI. This CDR3 is built from 15 residues. CDR3 in amino acids: CASREPGLAGETQYF. The DNA of the CDR3 is TGTGCCAGCAGAGAGCCGGGGCTAGCGGGAGAGACCCAGTACTTC.

The V and J genes are TRBV19 and TRBJ1-2; 9 bases map to TRBD1. V was clipped by 9 bases and J by 8 bases; unmatched bases: 7. The CDR3 has 12 residues. Germline V gene data show CDR1 as LNHDA and CDR2 as SQIVND (reference sequence). CDR3 DNA: TGTGCCAGCACGGACAGGGGAGGCGGCTACACCTTC. Amino acids: CASTDRGGGYTF.

The rearrangement uses TRBV27 and TRBJ2-7; 9 positions agree with TRBD2. Trimming took 2 bases from V and 2 from J; bases not matched to a gene: 4. In germline, CDR1 is MNHEY, CDR2 SMNVEV (reference sequence). This CDR3 comprises 15 residues. The CDR3 region has the DNA TGTGCCAGCAGTTTAGGGGCTAGCGGGACCTACGAGCAGTACTTC. As protein: CASSLGASGTYEQYF.

V gene TRBV28 combines with J gene TRBJ2-7; the match to TRBD1 covers 7 bases. The ends lost 4 bases at V and 3 bases at J; junction bases unmatched: 15. The CDR3 is made up of 17 amino acids. CDR1 is MDHEN and CDR2 is SYDVKM in the germline V gene. CDR3 amino acids: CASSSDRVSARRYEQYF. CDR3 DNA: TGTGCCAGCAGTTCCGACAGGGTCTCGGCTCGCCGCTACGAGCAGTACTTC.

V gene TRBV30 combines with J gene TRBJ1-2; 7 bases fit TRBD1. This CDR3 comprises 15 residues. J lost 6 bases, V lost 2 bases, and 12 bases had no gene match. Germline V gene sequence: CDR1 GTSNPN, CDR2 SVGIG (reference sequence). CDR3 in DNA: TGTGCCTGGAGTCGCCGCGACACCAGGGGGGATGGCTACACCTTC. This encodes CAWSRRDTRGDGYTF.

The chain is built from TRBV7-3 and TRBJ2-3; 15 nucleotides align to TRBD2. V shed 5 bases and J 6 bases; nucleotides not matched to a gene: 6. Germline V gives CDR1 SGHTA, CDR2 FQGTGA. This CDR3 is built from 16 residues. CDR3 bases: TGTGCCAGCAGCCCGGGACTAGCGGGAGGAAGCGATACGCAGTATTTT. It yields the protein CASSPGLAGGSDTQYF.

This chain uses TRBV7-2 with TRBJ1-1; maybe TRBD1 (5 bases). The germline V gene has CDR1 SGHTA and CDR2 FQGNSA. The CDR3 is 19 amino acids. Trimming left V 0 bases short and J 1 base short, with 21 bases between. The CDR3 DNA sequence: TGTGCCAGCAGCTTAGCGTTGGCAGCGGGAGGGGTAAGGAACACTGAAGCTTTCTTT. Its translation: CASSLALAAGGVRNTEAFF.

This clone was observed once. The CDR3 DNA reads as TGTGCCAGCAGCTTGGCCGGTACGGGAATCTACGAGCAGTACTTC. It codes for CASSLAGTGIYEQYF. The chain couples TRBV5-5 to TRBJ2-7, with D perhaps TRBD2 (5 bases). Germline V gene lookup returns CDR1 SGHKS and CDR2 YYEKEE (reference sequence). Trimming took 0 bases from V and 3 from J, leaving 13 bases between them. The CDR3 contains 15 residues.

This chain uses TRBV24-1 with TRBJ2-1; 12 bases are shared with TRBD1. Trimming at V came to 3 bases and at J to 9 bases, leaving 8 bases not matched to a gene. The V gene's germline CDR1 is KGHDR and CDR2 SFDVKD. The CDR3 has 16 amino acids. The CDR3 reads CATSDPGTGGRPEQFF. The CDR3 region has the DNA TGTGCCACCAGTGATCCCGGGACAGGGGGCCGGCCTGAGCAGTTCTTC.

This rearrangement joins TRBV18 to TRBJ2-3; perhaps TRBD2 as D (6 bases). V was trimmed by 1 base and J by 2 bases, leaving 7 bases between them. CDR1 and CDR2 from the germline V gene are KGHSH and LQKENI. There are 14 residues in the CDR3. The CDR3 sequence is CASSPRGDTDTQYF. The CDR3 DNA reads TGTGCCAGCTCACCACGGGGGGACACAGATACGCAGTATTTT.

V gene TRBV11-2 combines with J gene TRBJ2-3, with TRBD2 as a possible D gene (6 bases). This CDR3 has 16 residues. V dropped 5 bases and J dropped 0 bases, with 15 bases sitting between them. Germline V CDR1 and CDR2: SGHAT, FQNNGV. In DNA, the CDR3 is TGTGCCAGCAGCGCCAGGTGGGGGACTAGCACAGATACGCAGTATTTT. The encoded protein is CASSARWGTSTDTQYF.

The chain is built from TRBV5-3 and TRBJ2-3; possibly TRBD1 for D (6 bases). TRBV5-3 is known as an ORF, though its function is uncertain. V gave up 0 bases and J gave up 4 bases, with 15 bases separating them. CDR3 length: 16 amino acids. CDR3 coding DNA: TGTGCCAGAAGCTTGGCTACAGGGTCGAGCCCAGATACGCAGTATTTT. This encodes CARSLATGSSPDTQYF.

This clone came up a few times. The J gene is TRBJ2-7, the V gene TRBV7-9, with 8 bases identical to TRBD2. This CDR3 is 16 amino acids long. Germline CDR1 reads SEHNR; CDR2 reads FQNEAQ (reference sequence). The V gene end was trimmed by 5 bases and the J gene end by 0 bases; junction bases not matched to a gene: 9. The DNA for the CDR3 is TGTGCCAGCAGCGCAATACTAGCGGCCCTCTCCTACGAGCAGTACTTC. Encoded protein: CASSAILAALSYEQYF.

V gene TRBV7-2 combines with J gene TRBJ2-1; 8 bases agree with TRBD2. The V segment lost 5 bases and the J segment 8 bases; nucleotides outside the gene matches: 2. CDR1 and CDR2 (germline): SGHTA, FQGNSA. The CDR3 sequence is 12 residues long. In nucleotides, the CDR3 is TGTGCCAGCAGCCCCGGGGGGGATGAGCAGTTCTTC. As protein: CASSPGGDEQFF.

The chain links TRBV6-5 to TRBJ2-5; D is unresolved. Germline V gene sequence: CDR1 MNHEY, CDR2 SVGAGI. CDR3 size: 12 residues. V was shortened by 4 bases and J by 7 bases, with 10 bases between the two germline ends. The CDR3 DNA is TGTGCCAGCAGTTCCGGAAGAGGGACCCAGTACTTC. Translated, it gives CASSSGRGTQYF.

V and J are TRBV19 and TRBJ1-1, with 9 bases aligning to TRBD1. Germline loops: CDR1 LNHDA, CDR2 SQIVND (reference sequence). After removal of 3 bases from V and 4 bases from J, the junction contained 6 bases not matched to a gene. CDR3 length: 15 residues. The CDR3 sequence is CASSIRGTGSTEAFF. As DNA, the CDR3 is TGTGCCAGTAGTATTAGAGGGACAGGGTCCACTGAAGCTTTCTTT.

In this sample, this clone turned up once. This sequence joins TRBV18 and TRBJ1-1, with D perhaps matching TRBD1 (6 bases). The CDR3 covers 15 residues. Looked up from germline, CDR1 is KGHSH and CDR2 is LQKENI. V lost 3 bases to trimming and J lost 2 bases, with 13 bases between them. The CDR3 reads CASSPPDRPNTEAFF. In nucleotides, the CDR3 is TGTGCCAGCTCACCGCCTGACAGGCCCAACACTGAAGCTTTCTTT. The variable domain in full, with the rest retrieved from reference TRBV18 and TRBJ1-1, is NAGVMQNPRHLVRRRGQEARLRCSPMKGHSHVYWYRQLPEEGLKFMVYLQKENIIDESGMPKERFSAEFPKEGPSILRIQQVVRGDSAAYFCASSPPDRPNTEAFFGQGTRLTVV.

This chain connects TRBV5-6 to TRBJ1-5; no clear D gene. This CDR3 has 15 amino acids. Trimming stripped 5 bases from V and 1 base from J, with 13 bases between. The germline CDR1 and CDR2 sequences are SGHDT and YYEEEE. The CDR3 DNA follows: TGTGCCAGCAGTAAGTGGCAGGCAAGCAATCAGCCCCAGCATTTT. This translates into CASSKWQASNQPQHF.

The rearrangement uses TRBV7-9 and TRBJ2-5; perhaps TRBD2 as D (6 bases). V was clipped by 5 bases and J by 0 bases, with 13 bases between them. Germline loops: CDR1 SEHNR, CDR2 FQNEAQ (reference sequence). This CDR3 spans 15 amino acids. The CDR3: CASSKDYLYQETQYF. The CDR3 nucleotides read TGTGCCAGCAGCAAGGACTACTTGTACCAAGAGACCCAGTACTTC.

Notes on this clone: The sample has other DNA sequences that encode this CDR3 too. V and J are TRBV28 and TRBJ1-3, with TRBD1 as a possible D gene (6 bases). Trimming shortened V by 6 bases and J by 0 bases, and 12 bases separated the two germline ends. This CDR3 is built from 15 residues. The germline CDR1 and CDR2 sequences are MDHEN and SYDVKM. CDR3 DNA: TGTGCCAGCAGGAACAGGGAGAGCTCTGGAAACACCATATATTTT. Translating gives CASRNRESSGNTIYF.

The V and J genes are TRBV7-2 and TRBJ2-1, with TRBD1 identical over 7 bases. There are 15 residues in the CDR3. CDR1 is SGHTA, CDR2 FQGNSA, per germline. V shed 5 bases, J shed 5 bases, and the junction held 9 bases outside the gene matches. CDR3 coding DNA: TGTGCCAGCAGCCCAGACAGGGCCACGAACAATGAGCAGTTCTTC. Its protein is CASSPDRATNNEQFF.

This chain links TRBV30 with TRBJ2-2; D is possibly TRBD1 (5 bases). CDR1 and CDR2 from the germline V gene are GTSNPN and SVGIG (reference sequence). The CDR3 extends over 15 amino acids. Trimming cost V 3 bases and J 4 bases, with 15 bases left between them. The DNA for the CDR3 is TGTGCCTGGAGGCCAGGGCGAACTTCCACCGGGGAGCTGTTTTTT. The encoded protein is CAWRPGRTSTGELFF.

The chain employs TRBV28 and TRBJ2-1, with 7 bases matching TRBD2. CDR1 is MDHEN, CDR2 SYDVKM, per germline. This CDR3 has 12 amino acids. With 3 bases clipped from V and 10 bases from J, the junction kept 3 bases outside the gene matches. The CDR3 region has the DNA TGTGCCAGCAGTTTGTCCGGGAGGGAGCAGTTCTTC. It codes for CASSLSGREQFF. Supplemented by reference TRBV28 and TRBJ2-1, the full variable domain reads DVKVTQSSRYLVKRTGEKVFLECVQDMDHENMFWYRQDPGLGLRLIYFSYDVKMKEKGDIPEGYSVSREKKERFSLILESASTNQTSMYLCASSLSGREQFFGPGTRLTVL.

On this clone: The sample contains more than one DNA sequence encoding this CDR3. The chain has TRBV28 and TRBJ1-1; D is uncertain. This CDR3 region has 11 residues. V lost 3 bases and J lost 5, with 4 bases in between. Germline CDR1 is MDHEN and CDR2 is SYDVKM. This CDR3 reads CASSFRTEAFF. The DNA for the CDR3 is TGTGCCAGCAGTTTTAGAACTGAAGCTTTCTTT.

The chain recombines TRBV7-3 with TRBJ2-1, with 7 bases identical to TRBD2. With V trimmed by 2 bases and J by 5 bases, 6 bases remained unmatched. The CDR3 has 15 amino acids. Germline V gene sequence: CDR1 SGHTA, CDR2 FQGTGA. The CDR3 bases are TGTGCCAGCAGCTTATCGGGCGGGGGAAACAATGAGCAGTTCTTC. Amino acid sequence: CASSLSGGGNNEQFF.

CDR3 sequence (DNA): TGTGCCAGCAGCGTAGGTACAAACTCTGGAAACACCATATATTTT. It translates to CASSVGTNSGNTIYF. The chain recombines TRBV9 with TRBJ1-3, with D uncertain. The V gene's germline CDR1 is SGDLS and CDR2 YYNGEE. Trimming took 0 bases from V and 0 from J, leaving 7 bases between them. The CDR3 is made up of 15 amino acids. Drawing the rest from reference TRBV9 and TRBJ1-3, the complete variable domain is DSGVTQTPKHLITATGQRVTLRCSPRSGDLSVYWYQQSLDQGLQFLIQYYNGEERAKGNILERFSAQQFPDLHSELNLSSLELGDSALYFCASSVGTNSGNTIYFGEGSWLTVV.